Presented here are 20 T cell receptor beta chains from one specimen sequenced in a study of human CD8 memory T cell subsets. TPEX cells were CCR7+ PD-1+ TIGIT+ early memory CD8+ T cells with exhausted-like traits. Sequencing libraries of TCR beta were made by UMI-labeled 5' RACE. TCRdb reprocessed the 5' RACE reads and stores each CDR3 protein as one record, lacking DNA. The sample table sets out some 7,000 distinct CDR3 sequences. Sequencing was done on a sample of CD8+ T cells from PBMCs. These TCRs come from a human donor in good health.

This chain uses TRBV28 with TRBJ1-5; TCRdb picks TRBD1, but there is no DNA to check that call. The V gene's germline CDR1 is MDHEN and CDR2 SYDVKM. This CDR3 contains 13 residues. Here the CDR3 reads CASSSDRGQPQHF.

This CDR3 reads CASSLVVQSGLKEFF. V is TRBV7-9 and J is TRBJ2-1; TCRdb picks TRBD2, but there is no DNA to check that call. Germline values: CDR1 SEHNR, CDR2 FQNEAQ (reference sequence). This CDR3 region has 15 residues.

CDR3 loop: CATQFGRGSHVYEQYF. The chain employs TRBV19 and TRBJ2-7; TCRdb's D call of TRBD2 is untestable without DNA. The germline CDR1 and CDR2 sequences are LNHDA and SQIVND (reference sequence). The CDR3 extends over 16 amino acids.

This chain connects TRBV5-1 to TRBJ2-7; without DNA, the TCRdb call of TRBD1 cannot be checked. This CDR3 comprises 14 residues. Germline V gene data show CDR1 as SGHRS and CDR2 as YFSETQ. Here the CDR3 reads CASSLADRTYEQYF.

V usage is TRBV27 and J usage is TRBJ2-7. Germline CDR1 reads MNHEY; CDR2 reads SMNVEV (reference sequence). This CDR3 is built from 13 residues. The CDR3 here is CASSLGSAYEQYF.

This chain joins TRBV28 and TRBJ2-7; without DNA, the TCRdb call of TRBD1 cannot be checked. CDR3 length: 14 residues. Germline values: CDR1 MDHEN, CDR2 SYDVKM. The CDR3 here is CASSSTGTIYEQYF.

By frequency, this clonotype is medium-sized. The chain couples TRBV7-8 to TRBJ2-7; TCRdb proposes TRBD2, but this gene call is untestable without DNA. Germline CDR1 is SGHVS and CDR2 is FQNEAQ. The CDR3 is 14 amino acids. Here the CDR3 reads CASSSEASLSEQYF.

The genes are TRBV5-4 and TRBJ2-1; TCRdb lists TRBD2, though no DNA is available to test this call. Germline CDR1 and CDR2: SGHNT and YYREEE (reference sequence). CDR3 length equals 14 residues. The CDR3 region is CASSLGTAIREQFF.

The gene calls are TRBV28 and TRBJ2-7; the D gene TCRdb calls, TRBD1, cannot be checked with no DNA. CDR1 MDHEN and CDR2 SYDVKM come from the germline V gene. The CDR3 covers 15 residues. CDR3 region: CASSFPDRATYEQYF.

The rearrangement links TRBV5-4 to TRBJ2-7; TCRdb returns TRBD2, unconfirmable since there is no DNA. CDR3 length equals 17 residues. Germline CDR1 is SGHNT and CDR2 is YYREEE (reference sequence). This chain's CDR3 is CASSLRASGRGSYEQYF.

According to its frequency, this clonotype is medium-sized. The rearrangement uses TRBV29-1 and TRBJ1-2; TCRdb names TRBD1, which stays unverified in the absence of DNA. Germline V gives CDR1 SQVTM, CDR2 ANQGSEA. CDR3 length: 15 residues. This CDR3 is CSVEARGTGRHRYTF.

This clonotype is medium-sized (0.01 to 0.1%) by frequency. The chain has TRBV28 and TRBJ2-1; TCRdb picks TRBD2, but there is no DNA to check that call. The CDR3 contains 14 residues. The germline CDR1 and CDR2 sequences are MDHEN and SYDVKM. This chain's CDR3 is CASSRSGRVNEQFF.

The chain combines TRBV18 with TRBJ2-7; absent DNA, TCRdb's TRBD1 call cannot be checked. CDR1 and CDR2 from the germline V gene are KGHSH and LQKENI. The CDR3 is made up of 15 amino acids. CDR3 region: CASSPPLRAPDEQYF.

The genes are TRBV27 and TRBJ2-1; TCRdb's assignment of TRBD2 cannot be checked, as there is no DNA. Germline loops: CDR1 MNHEY, CDR2 SMNVEV (reference sequence). The length of the CDR3 is 16 residues. The CDR3: CASSSGGPGSYNEQFF.

The rearrangement links TRBV2 to TRBJ2-5; there is no DNA to check the TCRdb D call of TRBD2. Germline V CDR1 and CDR2: SNHLY, FYNNEI. The CDR3 is made up of 12 amino acids. CDR3 sequence reads: CASEDYRETQYF.

This clonotype counts as medium-sized (0.01 to 0.1%) by frequency. CDR3 residues: CASIRLAGGRADTQYF. The V gene is TRBV12-3 or TRBV12-4, the J gene TRBJ2-3; TCRdb calls TRBD2, which cannot be checked without DNA. The CDR3 totals 16 residues.

This sequence joins TRBV7-8 and TRBJ2-5. Germline V CDR1 and CDR2: SGHVS, FQNEAQ. The CDR3 length is 11 residues. CDR3 sequence: CASSFVETQYF.

V usage is TRBV23-1 and J usage is TRBJ2-3; the D call from TCRdb, TRBD1, cannot be confirmed without DNA. TRBV23-1 qualifies as an ORF whose function is uncertain. CDR3 length equals 15 residues. The CDR3 here is CASNQNREPTDTQYF.

The rearrangement links TRBV6-1 to TRBJ2-2; TCRdb outputs TRBD1, but without DNA this stays unchecked. The CDR3 length is 16 residues. Looked up from germline, CDR1 is MNHNS and CDR2 is SASEGT. The CDR3 spells CASSGRQGADTGELFF.

This clonotype is identified as medium-sized from frequency. This chain connects TRBV7-9 to TRBJ2-2. The CDR3 totals 14 residues. CDR1 and CDR2 from the germline V gene are SEHNR and FQNEAQ (reference sequence). CDR3 residues: CASSPAGNTGELFF.